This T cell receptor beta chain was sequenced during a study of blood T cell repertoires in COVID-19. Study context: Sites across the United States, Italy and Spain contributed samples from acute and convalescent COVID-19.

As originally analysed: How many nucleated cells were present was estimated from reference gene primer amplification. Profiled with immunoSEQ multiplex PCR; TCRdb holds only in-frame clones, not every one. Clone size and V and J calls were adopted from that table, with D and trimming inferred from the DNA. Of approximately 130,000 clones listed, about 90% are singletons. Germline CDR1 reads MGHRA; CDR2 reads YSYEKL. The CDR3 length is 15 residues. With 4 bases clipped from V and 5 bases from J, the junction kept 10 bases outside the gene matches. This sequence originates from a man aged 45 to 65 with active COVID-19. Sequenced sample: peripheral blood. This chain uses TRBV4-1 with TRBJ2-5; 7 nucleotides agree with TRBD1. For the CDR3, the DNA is TGCGCCAGCAGCCCGTTAGGGGGCACAGGGGAGACCCAGTACTTC. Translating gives CASSPLGGTGETQYF.